Each of the 25 T cell receptor beta chains below was sequenced from the same sample in a study of blood T cells in healthy people across ages. A second PCR, run for about 7 to 11 cycles, used a sample-barcoded 5' primer plus a J-beta primer mix. TCRdb itself ran the 5' RACE reads through MiXCR, one entry per CDR3 protein. In the table there are around 2 million distinct CDR3 sequences, roughly two fifths of which are singletons. Sequencing was performed on blood. The receptors derive from a human donor in good health.

The chain couples TRBV4-1 to TRBJ2-1, with 8 bases matching TRBD2. V trimming: 2 bases; J trimming: 7 bases; junction bases outside the gene matches: 7. This CDR3 is built from 15 residues. Germline CDR1 is MGHRA and CDR2 is YSYEKL. This chain's CDR3 is CASSQSGLVSNEQFF. For the CDR3, the DNA is TGCGCCAGCAGCCAATCGGGACTAGTATCTAATGAGCAGTTCTTC.

This clonotype was seen more than once but under ten times. This rearrangement joins TRBV3-1 to TRBJ2-2, with unresolved D. Trimming took 7 bases from V and 1 from J, leaving 7 bases between them. The CDR3 consists of 13 residues. Germline V gives CDR1 LGHDT, CDR2 YNNKEL (reference sequence). The CDR3 nucleotides read TGTGCCAGCACGGTCAGGAACACCGGGGAGCTGTTTTTT. It is translated as CASTVRNTGELFF.

This clonotype was counted between two and nine times. V gene TRBV7-9 combines with J gene TRBJ2-5, with TRBD1 identical over 7 bases. CDR3 length equals 16 residues. Trimming removed 3 bases from V and 4 bases from J; junction bases left unmatched: 11. In germline, CDR1 is SEHNR, CDR2 FQNEAQ (reference sequence). CDR3 nucleotides: TGTGCCAGCAGCTTGGGACAGACACCACGGGGAGAGACCCAGTACTTC. Amino acid sequence: CASSLGQTPRGETQYF. Complete variable domain (other parts from reference TRBV7-9 and TRBJ2-5): DTGVSQNPRHKITKRGQNVTFRCDPISEHNRLYWYRQTLGQGPEFLTYFQNEAQLEKSRLLSDRFSAERPKGSFSTLEIQRTEQGDSAMYLCASSLGQTPRGETQYFGPGTRLLVL.

In nucleotides, the CDR3 is TGTGCCAGCAGCTTAGATATTTATGAGCAGTTCTTC. The encoded protein is CASSLDIYEQFF. V and J are TRBV7-9 and TRBJ2-1; D is unclear. The V gene lost 1 base and the J gene lost 8 bases, with 6 bases spanning the gap. Germline CDR1 and CDR2: SEHNR and FQNEAQ (reference sequence). This CDR3 contains 12 residues.

The sample holds a few counts of this clonotype. The chain combines TRBV5-1 with TRBJ1-1, with D possibly being TRBD1 (6 bases). Germline V lookup: CDR1 SGHRS, CDR2 YFSETQ. The germline V and J ends were trimmed by 7 bases and 5 bases, with 15 bases remaining between them. This CDR3 is 13 amino acids long. CDR3 bases: TGCGCCAGCGCCCGAGGGGGTAGTACTGAAGCTTTCTTT. Translating it yields CASARGGSTEAFF.

This clonotype appeared a few times. CDR3 DNA sequence: TGTGCCAGCAGCGTACAGGGTTATAGTTATGGCTACACCTTC. Protein sequence: CASSVQGYSYGYTF. The genes are TRBV2 and TRBJ1-2, with D perhaps TRBD1 (6 bases). Germline CDR1 is SNHLY and CDR2 is FYNNEI. The CDR3 consists of 14 residues. V lost 6 bases and J lost 5, with 16 bases in between.

J is TRBJ2-5 and V is TRBV27; D is possibly TRBD2 (6 bases). Trimming pared 7 bases from V and 5 bases from J, leaving 14 bases between. Germline CDR1 is MNHEY and CDR2 is SMNVEV (reference sequence). The CDR3 has 13 residues. CDR3 protein: CASNSREEETQYF. The CDR3 region has the DNA TGTGCCAGCAACTCAAGGGAGGAGGAGACCCAGTACTTC.

V is TRBV7-2 and J is TRBJ1-2; TRBD1 agrees at 11 bases. Unmatched junction bases numbered 12, after V lost 7 bases and J lost 5 bases. The CDR3 has 16 amino acids. CDR1 is SGHTA and CDR2 is FQGNSA in the germline V gene. Written as DNA, the CDR3 is TGTGCCAGCAACCCGGGACAGGGGGGTACCCTTTATGGCTACACCTTC. Its translation: CASNPGQGGTLYGYTF.

As concerns this clonotype: A much larger clone lies a single base off, so this may be a read error. This chain joins TRBV20-1 and TRBJ1-6; D perhaps matches TRBD1 (5 bases). This CDR3 spans 14 amino acids. With 5 bases removed from V and 10 bases from J, the gap between germline ends came to 18 bases. Germline CDR1 is DFQATT and CDR2 is SNEGSKA (reference sequence). Written as DNA, the CDR3 is TGCAGTGCTTGGGGGGGATGCCCGGGGTCACCCCTCCACTTT. Its translation: CSAWGGCPGSPLHF.

A remark on this clonotype: Germline is not matched at one junction end, which may reflect a read error. The chain links TRBV6-2 or TRBV6-3 to TRBJ2-6; possibly TRBD1 for D (5 bases). CDR1 is MNHEY and CDR2 is SVGEGT in the germline V gene. This CDR3 contains 15 residues. Written as DNA, the CDR3 is TGTGCCAGCAGTTTCAAGCGCTCTGGGGCCAACGTCCGGACTTTC. Translated: CASSFKRSGANVRTF.

The chain is built from TRBV4-2 and TRBJ2-5; 7 bases align to TRBD2. CDR3 length equals 15 residues. Germline CDR1 is LGHNA and CDR2 is YNFKEQ. Losses at the gene ends were 1 base for V and 3 bases for J; bases not matched to a gene: 5. The CDR3 reads CASSQGEAGEETQYF. Written as DNA, the CDR3 is TGTGCCAGCAGCCAAGGAGAGGCGGGGGAAGAGACCCAGTACTTC.

V is TRBV27 and J is TRBJ1-1, with a possible D match to TRBD1 (5 bases). This CDR3 comprises 16 residues. V was cut by 7 bases and J by 0 bases, with 18 bases left in between. CDR1 is MNHEY and CDR2 is SMNVEV in the germline V gene (reference sequence). The CDR3, as DNA: TGTGCCAGCAATCGTCAGGGCCCTTTCCTGAACACTGAAGCTTTCTTT. It translates to CASNRQGPFLNTEAFF.

The gene calls are TRBV4-3 and TRBJ1-2, with D maybe TRBD1 (5 bases). Trimming stripped 1 base from V and 3 bases from J, with 9 bases between. Germline CDR1 is LGHNA and CDR2 is YSLEER. The CDR3 runs 14 residues. The DNA of the CDR3 is TGCGCCAGCAGCCAAGTGGGACGGGACTATGGCTACACCTTC. This encodes CASSQVGRDYGYTF.

The V and J genes are TRBV6-6 and TRBJ1-2, with 7 bases fitting TRBD1. The germline V gene encodes CDR1 MNHNY and CDR2 SVGAGI (reference sequence). Trimming cost V 6 bases and J 7 bases; bases outside gene matches: 17. CDR3 length: 16 amino acids. CDR3 nucleotides: TGTGCCAGCAGAATAACCCTGACAGGGAGGGAAGGTGGCTACACCTTC. As protein: CASRITLTGREGGYTF.

This clonotype was counted between two and nine times. The chain has TRBV3-1 and TRBJ2-4; D call uncertain. The end of the DNA aligns better with TRBJ2-7, so the J call may be wrong. Germline V gives CDR1 LGHDT, CDR2 YNNKEL (reference sequence). This CDR3 contains 15 residues. The CDR3: CASSQGFSKSYEQYF. The CDR3 coding sequence is TGTGCCAGCAGCCAAGGGTTTTCGAAGTCCTACGAGCAGTACTTC.

The sample holds a few counts of this clonotype. The chain couples TRBV4-2 to TRBJ2-7, with D perhaps TRBD1 (7 bases). The germline gives CDR1 LGHNA, CDR2 YNFKEQ. The CDR3 consists of 18 residues. Trimming pared 2 bases from V and 4 bases from J, leaving 24 bases between. The CDR3 nucleotides read TGTGCCAGCAGCCAACAACGAATAACGACAGGGACTGTGTACGAGCAGTACTTC. It is translated as CASSQQRITTGTVYEQYF.

The V and J genes are TRBV6-1 and TRBJ2-7; TRBD1 might be the D (5 bases). Germline V gives CDR1 MNHNS, CDR2 SASEGT. The CDR3 spans 15 residues. V was pared by 3 bases and J by 1 base, with 13 bases between. CDR3 region: CASSDRATLSYEQYF. The CDR3 DNA is TGTGCCAGCAGTGACAGGGCTACCTTGTCCTACGAGCAGTACTTC.

This clonotype was counted between two and nine times. The rearrangement links TRBV24-1 to TRBJ2-1; TRBD1 matches at 7 bases. The CDR3 is made up of 16 amino acids. CDR1 and CDR2 (germline): KGHDR, SFDVKD. J gave up 4 bases and V 4 bases, and 9 bases lay outside the gene matches. CDR3 region: CATSEINRGQYNEQFF. Here the CDR3 DNA reads TGTGCCACCAGTGAGATCAACAGGGGACAATACAATGAGCAGTTCTTC.

The chain couples TRBV19 to TRBJ2-4; D not certain. The CDR3 is 11 amino acids. Germline V gene data show CDR1 as LNHDA and CDR2 as SQIVND (reference sequence). Deletions cut 1 base from V and 15 bases from J, with 10 bases between. This chain's CDR3 is CASSIGPEAYF. CDR3 in DNA: TGTGCCAGTAGTATAGGACCGGAAGCGTACTTC.

In this sample, this clonotype turned up a few times. The chain employs TRBV6-5 and TRBJ2-1; 9 bases are a match to TRBD2. The ends lost 6 bases at V and 3 bases at J; junction bases unmatched: 9. The CDR3 has 16 residues. The germline gives CDR1 MNHEY, CDR2 SVGAGI. The CDR3 is CASSPRGTSHYNEQFF. CDR3 DNA: TGTGCCAGCAGCCCACGGGGGACTAGCCACTACAATGAGCAGTTCTTC.

The chain links TRBV3-1 to TRBJ2-1; D might be TRBD2 (5 bases). Trimming left V 4 bases short and J 4 bases short, with 20 bases between. There are 17 residues in the CDR3. CDR1 and CDR2 from the germline V gene are LGHDT and YNNKEL (reference sequence). CDR3 protein: CASSLRPAGLAYNEQFF. DNA for the CDR3: TGTGCCAGCAGCCTACGGCCGGCCGGGCTAGCATACAATGAGCAGTTCTTC.

The chain uses TRBV20-1 and TRBJ2-5, with 9 bases identical to TRBD2. The germline gives CDR1 DFQATT, CDR2 SNEGSKA (reference sequence). Trimming removed 6 bases from V and 6 bases from J; junction bases left unmatched: 11. The CDR3 covers 14 residues. The CDR3 DNA follows: TGCAGTGCGTGGGAGGCGGGGGGGCCGAAGACCCAGTACTTC. It encodes CSAWEAGGPKTQYF.

The chain links TRBV7-9 to TRBJ2-7; no clear D gene. CDR1 is SEHNR, CDR2 FQNEAQ, per germline (reference sequence). The CDR3 spans 13 residues. V lost 4 bases to trimming and J lost 6 bases, with 13 bases between them. The CDR3 DNA reads TGTGCCAGCAGCTCCGGTCGGGCGATCGAGCAGTACTTC. It is translated as CASSSGRAIEQYF.

CDR3 loop: CATSDPRTGSNEQFF. The CDR3 nucleotides read TGTGCCACCAGTGACCCCAGGACAGGGAGCAATGAGCAGTTCTTC. The chain combines TRBV24-1 with TRBJ2-1; TRBD1 aligns across 8 bases. After removal of 4 bases from V and 6 bases from J, the junction contained 7 bases not matched to a gene. This CDR3 comprises 15 residues. Germline loops: CDR1 KGHDR, CDR2 SFDVKD.

This chain joins TRBV20-1 and TRBJ1-5; 7 bases map to TRBD1. The CDR3 runs 14 residues. The junction had 8 bases not matched to a gene; V was cut back by 7 bases and J by 2 bases. The germline gives CDR1 DFQATT, CDR2 SNEGSKA (reference sequence). This CDR3 is CSVATGKGNQPQHF. As DNA, the CDR3 is TGCAGTGTCGCGACAGGGAAGGGCAATCAGCCCCAGCATTTT.